This T cell receptor (beta chain) was obtained from a study of blood T cells in healthy people across ages. A J-beta primer mix and a sample-barcoded 5' primer were used in a second PCR of about 7 to 12 cycles. TCRdb reanalysed the 5' RACE reads using MiXCR and keeps one entry per CDR3 protein. The sample lists about 570,000 distinct CDR3 sequences, about 27% occurring once. This CDR3 is built from 15 residues. Between the trimmed V and J ends, which lost 5 bases and 2 bases, there was a span of 13 bases. A further study also used this sample, focusing on T cells of mothers and their children.

The sequence derives from a boy younger than 10 in good health. The J gene is TRBJ2-1, the V gene TRBV12-3 or TRBV12-4; D is perhaps TRBD2 (7 bases). The sequencing sample was made of blood. The CDR3 DNA reads as TGTGCCAGCAGTCGAGAGGGGGGGACCTACAATGAGCAGTTCTTC. It specifies CASSREGGTYNEQFF.